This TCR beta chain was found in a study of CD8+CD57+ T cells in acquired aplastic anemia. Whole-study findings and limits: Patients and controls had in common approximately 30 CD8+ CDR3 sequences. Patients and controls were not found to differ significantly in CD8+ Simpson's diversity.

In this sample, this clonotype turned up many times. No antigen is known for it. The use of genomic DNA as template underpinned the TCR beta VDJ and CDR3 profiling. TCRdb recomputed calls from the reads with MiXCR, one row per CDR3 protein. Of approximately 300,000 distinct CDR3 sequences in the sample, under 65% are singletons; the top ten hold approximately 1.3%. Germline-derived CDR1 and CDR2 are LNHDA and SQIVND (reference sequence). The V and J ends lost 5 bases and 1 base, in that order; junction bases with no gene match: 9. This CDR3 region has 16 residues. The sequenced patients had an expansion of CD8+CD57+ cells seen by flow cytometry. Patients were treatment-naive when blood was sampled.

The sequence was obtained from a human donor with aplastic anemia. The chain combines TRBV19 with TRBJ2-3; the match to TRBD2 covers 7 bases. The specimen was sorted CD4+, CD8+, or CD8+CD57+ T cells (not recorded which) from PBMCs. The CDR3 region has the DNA TGTGCCAGTAGTTCTTCACAGCGGGGCCGCACAGATACGCAGTATTTT. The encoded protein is CASSSSQRGRTDTQYF.